The 14 T cell receptor beta chains listed next were all sequenced from one sample in a study of shared clonotypes between healthy human individuals. CD45RO-negative, CCR7-selected cells formed the naive CD8 fraction, which excluded terminally differentiated effector memory CD45RA+ cells. Data came from immunoSEQ multiplex PCR; TCRdb stores just in-frame clones and leaves some out. The repertoire includes about 2 million clones, about 95% of them detected once, and more than 0.95% sits in the top ten. The sequenced material came from naive CD8+ T cells sorted from blood. Every receptor here comes from a man younger than 30 in good health.

In DNA form, the CDR3 reads TGTGCCAGCAGTTTATACGGGGGCCTGTACAATGAGCAGTTCTTC. Amino acid sequence: CASSLYGGLYNEQFF. V usage is TRBV27 and J usage is TRBJ2-1; D possibly matches TRBD1 or TRBD2 (6 bases each). The germline V and J ends were trimmed by 1 base and 4 bases, with 11 bases remaining between them. CDR3 length equals 15 residues. Germline loops: CDR1 MNHEY, CDR2 SMNVEV (reference sequence).

The gene calls are TRBV4-3 and TRBJ2-3; TRBD2 agrees at 10 bases. Germline assignment: CDR1 LGHNA and CDR2 YSLEER. The CDR3 extends over 17 amino acids. Unmatched junction bases numbered 6, after V lost 3 bases and J lost 0 bases. CDR3: CASSQDGLAESTDTQYF. In nucleotides, the CDR3 is TGCGCCAGCAGCCAGGATGGACTAGCGGAAAGCACAGATACGCAGTATTTT.

The chain employs TRBV10-3 and TRBJ2-7; possible D gene TRBD1, 6 bases. V lost 3 bases, J lost 6 bases, and 15 bases lay in between. CDR1 is ENHRY, CDR2 SYGVKD, per germline. The CDR3 contains 14 residues. This CDR3 is CAISDRTGFGEQYF. The CDR3 DNA is TGTGCCATCAGTGATCGAACAGGGTTCGGCGAGCAGTACTTC.

The chain carries TRBV25-1 and TRBJ2-1; 7 nucleotides line up with TRBD2. The length of the CDR3 is 14 residues. Germline trimming cut 9 bases from V and 8 bases from J; bases unmatched to any gene: 13. The V gene's germline CDR1 is MGHDK and CDR2 SYGVNS. The CDR3 DNA sequence: TGTGCCAGTTCGGGAGGCCTCCCGGGCCATGAGCAGTTCTTC. It is translated as CASSGGLPGHEQFF.

This clone was seen only once. This chain joins TRBV27 and TRBJ2-7, with TRBD1 matching over 10 bases. V shed 6 bases and J 3 bases; nucleotides not matched to a gene: 8. This CDR3 is built from 15 residues. CDR1 is MNHEY and CDR2 is SMNVEV in the germline V gene (reference sequence). CDR3 amino acids: CASRSTGTGVYEQYF. CDR3 sequence (DNA): TGTGCCAGCAGAAGTACCGGGACAGGGGTCTACGAGCAGTACTTC.

The count of this clone is one. The chain links TRBV7-8 to TRBJ2-5, with 7 bases fitting TRBD1. The CDR3 has 16 amino acids. Germline CDR1 is SGHVS and CDR2 is FQNEAQ. Unmatched junction bases numbered 5, after V lost 1 base and J lost 0 bases. The CDR3 sequence is CASSLEGALYQETQYF. The CDR3 nucleotides are TGTGCCAGCAGCTTAGAGGGGGCCCTGTACCAAGAGACCCAGTACTTC.

The chain has TRBV27 and TRBJ2-1, with 12 nucleotides matching TRBD2. Germline lookup yields CDR1 MNHEY and CDR2 SMNVEV (reference sequence). Germline trimming cut 4 bases from V and 10 bases from J; bases unmatched to any gene: 8. This CDR3 spans 15 amino acids. Here the CDR3 reads CASSSSSGGAQEQFF. CDR3 DNA: TGTGCCAGCAGTTCTTCTAGCGGGGGGGCCCAAGAGCAGTTCTTC.

The chain carries TRBV5-1 and TRBJ2-3; no definite D call. V shed 0 bases and J shed 6 bases, with 17 bases lying between them. CDR1 and CDR2 (germline): SGHRS, YFSETQ. The CDR3 consists of 16 residues. The CDR3 region has the DNA TGCGCCAGCAGCTTGGTGGGGTGGGCTCCCGAGGATACGCAGTATTTT. Protein product: CASSLVGWAPEDTQYF. Full variable domain (remainder filled in from reference TRBV5-1 and TRBJ2-3): KAGVTQTPRYLIKTRGQQVTLSCSPISGHRSVSWYQQTPGQGLQFLFEYFSETQRNKGNFPGRFSGRQFSNSRSEMNVSTLELGDSALYLCASSLVGWAPEDTQYFGPGTRLTVL.

The chain carries TRBV5-1 and TRBJ1-1; maybe TRBD1 (5 bases). This CDR3 is built from 13 residues. The V gene lost 0 bases and the J gene lost 4 bases, with 7 bases spanning the gap. Germline V gene data show CDR1 as SGHRS and CDR2 as YFSETQ. The CDR3 is CASSLEGTTEAFF. CDR3 nucleotides: TGCGCCAGCAGCTTGGAAGGGACCACTGAAGCTTTCTTT. Based on the CDR3 plus reference TRBV5-1 and TRBJ1-1, the full variable domain is KAGVTQTPRYLIKTRGQQVTLSCSPISGHRSVSWYQQTPGQGLQFLFEYFSETQRNKGNFPGRFSGRQFSNSRSEMNVSTLELGDSALYLCASSLEGTTEAFFGQGTRLTVV.

The genes are TRBV7-8 and TRBJ2-7; 7 positions agree with TRBD2. V shed 0 bases, J shed 4 bases, and the junction held 3 bases outside the gene matches. CDR3 length equals 14 residues. From germline, CDR1 is SGHVS and CDR2 FQNEAQ. CDR3 in amino acids: CASSLAGGPYEQYF. Written as DNA, the CDR3 is TGTGCCAGCAGCTTAGCGGGAGGGCCGTACGAGCAGTACTTC. The complete variable domain, with remaining parts taken from reference TRBV7-8 and TRBJ2-7, reads GAGVSQSPRYKVAKRGQDVALRCDPISGHVSLFWYQQALGQGPEFLTYFQNEAQLDKSGLPSDRFFAERPEGSVSTLKIQRTQQEDSAVYLCASSLAGGPYEQYFGPGTRLTVT.

This chain uses TRBV5-1 with TRBJ2-6, with 8 bases fitting TRBD1. Germline assignment: CDR1 SGHRS and CDR2 YFSETQ. CDR3 length equals 19 residues. The V and J ends lost 4 bases and 5 bases, in that order; junction bases with no gene match: 17. The CDR3 reads CASSGTDREDLIWANVLTF. The CDR3 region has the DNA TGCGCCAGCAGCGGAACGGACAGGGAGGATCTTATTTGGGCCAACGTCCTGACTTTC.

As to this clone: The sample holds other DNA sequences that translate to the same CDR3. The rearrangement joins TRBV27 to TRBJ2-7; TRBD2 matches 8 bases. The germline V gene encodes CDR1 MNHEY and CDR2 SMNVEV (reference sequence). Unmatched junction bases numbered 7, after V lost 5 bases and J lost 4 bases. CDR3 length: 14 residues. CDR3 residues: CASSPLAGGYEQYF. The CDR3 DNA follows: TGTGCCAGCAGTCCCCTTGCGGGGGGATACGAGCAGTACTTC.

V and J are TRBV2 and TRBJ1-1, with 8 bases that match TRBD1. The J segment lost 5 bases and the V segment lost 10 bases, leaving 12 bases of the junction unmatched. The germline V gene encodes CDR1 SNHLY and CDR2 FYNNEI. The CDR3 is 14 amino acids. The CDR3 protein is CATQQGVIGTEAFF. DNA for the CDR3: TGTGCCACCCAACAGGGGGTCATCGGTACTGAAGCTTTCTTT.

About this clone: This same CDR3 is encoded by further DNA sequences in the sample. The rearrangement links TRBV19 to TRBJ2-5; D may be TRBD2 (7 bases). CDR1 is LNHDA and CDR2 is SQIVND in the germline V gene (reference sequence). This CDR3 comprises 15 residues. The V end lost 1 base, the J end lost 1 base, and 10 bases lay between the germline ends. CDR3 loop: CASSIGGGSQETQYF. CDR3 nucleotide sequence: TGTGCCAGTAGTATAGGCGGGGGCAGCCAAGAGACCCAGTACTTC.